What follows describes a single T cell receptor beta chain. This sample stems from a study of control samples from healthy donors and cancer patients. Sequencing used immunoSEQ multiplex PCR; TCRdb keeps in-frame clones, though not all of them. The sample contains more than 75,000 clones, 70% to 90% of which appear only once. The CDR3 is made up of 16 amino acids. Trimming removed 6 bases at V and 5 bases at J, with 18 bases between. Germline lookup yields CDR1 SGHRS and CDR2 YFSETQ. The sample consisted of PBMCs. The rearrangement joins TRBV5-1 to TRBJ1-6; a possible D gene is TRBD1 (5 bases). This TCR was sampled from a woman aged 60-75 years with head and neck cancer. The CDR3 protein is CASTTTGPINNSPLHF. CDR3 in DNA: TGCGCCAGCACCACCACGGGGCCGATAAATAATTCACCCCTCCACTTT.